This T cell receptor beta chain was obtained from a study of T cells in Graves' hyperthyroidism and ophthalmopathy. TCR beta CDR3 region amplification was performed from RNA transcripts. The HTBI primer set drove a first-round RT-PCR of the TCR CDR3. One entry per CDR3 protein results from TCRdb running MiXCR on the multiplex PCR reads. Among hundreds of thousands of distinct CDR3 sequences, 22% were seen once, and the ten largest hold roughly 49%. Whole-study results and caveats: Model output signaled ophthalmopathy a median 6.5 months ahead of onset.

Trimming cost V 4 bases and J 2 bases, with 17 bases left between them. CDR1 is SGDLS and CDR2 is YYNGEE in the germline V gene. This CDR3 region has 16 residues. This clonotype was seen ten or more times. Its antigen is as yet unknown. Ophthalmopathy patients had moderate-to-severe active disease, CAS ≥3, NOSPECS ≥4, and disease duration under 3 months. Those patients with uncontrolled infection, other autoimmune disease, pregnancy or lactation were excluded. The chain joins TRBV9 to TRBJ2-3; a possible D gene is TRBD2 (5 bases). The source material was blood. This clonotype was obtained from a woman aged 70-85 years with Graves' ophthalmopathy. The CDR3 loop is CASSPLRRAFTDTQYF. The CDR3, as DNA: TGTGCCAGCAGCCCTCTCCGGCGGGCTTTCACAGATACGCAGTATTTT.